The present TCR beta chain was sequenced within a study of blood T cells in healthy people across ages. Alongside a J-beta primer mix, a sample-barcoded 5' primer served in a second PCR lasting 7 to 11 cycles. TCRdb reprocessed the 5' RACE reads via MiXCR and lists one record per CDR3 protein. The data hold over 500,000 distinct CDR3 sequences, with 52% observed a single time. Regarding this clonotype: Its antigen is currently unknown.

The study's findings and limits: Strong correlation linked observed beta diversity and percent naive T cells.

Trimming pared 4 bases from V and 2 bases from J, leaving 17 bases between. CDR3 size: 17 residues. Germline V gene sequence: CDR1 MGHRA, CDR2 YSYEKL. This TCR was sampled from an elderly woman in good health. Sequencing used blood. V usage is TRBV4-1 and J usage is TRBJ2-2, with a possible D match to TRBD2 (6 bases). The CDR3 coding sequence is TGCGCCAGCAGCCTGACCACGGGGACTCTAAACACCGGGGAGCTGTTTTTT. Translating gives CASSLTTGTLNTGELFF.